A single sample is the source of the 2 T cell receptor beta chains below, sequenced in a study of immune evolution from preneoplasia to lung adenocarcinoma. Libraries were prepared by immunoSEQ multiplex PCR; TCRdb keeps only in-frame clonotypes and omits some of them. The sample has 6,000 to 6,500 clones; approximately 75% are singletons. Input material: FFPE adjacent normal lung tissue. Receptor source: a donor aged 70 or older with lung adenocarcinoma.

In its sample, this clone was seen a few times. The chain has TRBV4-2 and TRBJ1-2, with 7 bases matching TRBD1. CDR3 length: 13 amino acids. V trimming: 4 bases; J trimming: 4 bases; junction bases outside the gene matches: 3. Germline V lookup: CDR1 LGHNA, CDR2 YNFKEQ. The chain's CDR3 is CASSPAGGYGYTF. The CDR3 coding sequence is TGTGCCAGCAGCCCCGCAGGGGGCTATGGCTACACCTTC.

The chain employs TRBV7-3 and TRBJ1-6; 7 bases fit TRBD1. The CDR3 contains 15 residues. V lost 2 bases to trimming and J lost 9 bases; unmatched junction nucleotides: 7. Germline assignment: CDR1 SGHTA and CDR2 FQGTGA. CDR3 nucleotides: TGTGCCAGCAGCTTAGAGGGACAGCCTTCTTCACCCCTCCACTTT. The encoded protein is CASSLEGQPSSPLHF.